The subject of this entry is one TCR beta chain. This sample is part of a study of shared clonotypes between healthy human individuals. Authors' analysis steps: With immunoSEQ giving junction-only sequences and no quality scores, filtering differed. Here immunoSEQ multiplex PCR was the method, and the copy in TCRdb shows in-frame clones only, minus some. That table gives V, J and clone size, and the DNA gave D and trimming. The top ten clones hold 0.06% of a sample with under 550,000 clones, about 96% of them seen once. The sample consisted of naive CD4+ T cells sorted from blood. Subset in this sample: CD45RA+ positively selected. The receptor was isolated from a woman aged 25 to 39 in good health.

The CDR3 spells CAAGGQELYGYTF. For the CDR3, the DNA is TGTGCCGCAGGAGGACAGGAACTCTATGGCTACACCTTC. The V gene is TRBV6-1, the J gene TRBJ1-2; 7 bases line up with TRBD1. In germline, CDR1 is MNHNS, CDR2 SASEGT. CDR3 length: 13 residues. With 11 bases clipped from V and 4 bases from J, the junction kept 10 bases outside the gene matches.